Following are 20 T cell receptor beta chains from one sample sequenced in a study of blood T cell repertoires in COVID-19. The data were produced by immunoSEQ multiplex PCR, yet TCRdb's version contains in-frame clones alone and is incomplete. The repertoire consists of 97,000 or so clones, with about 80% occurring once and the leading ten covering over 3.5%. Sequencing used peripheral blood. The receptors here all came from a man in his fifties or sixties with acute or convalescent COVID-19.

The genes are TRBV19 and TRBJ2-5; 10 bases fit TRBD1. Unmatched junction bases numbered 2, after V lost 5 bases and J lost 2 bases. The CDR3 runs to 14 residues. CDR1 and CDR2 (germline): LNHDA, SQIVND (reference sequence). CDR3 loop: CASSQDRGQETQYF. The CDR3 nucleotides read TGTGCCAGTAGTCAGGACAGGGGGCAAGAGACCCAGTACTTC.

This rearrangement joins TRBV10-3 to TRBJ2-3, with D hard to call. Germline assignment: CDR1 ENHRY and CDR2 SYGVKD. V gave up 3 bases and J gave up 6 bases, with 10 bases separating them. The CDR3 covers 13 residues. CDR3 nucleotides: TGTGCCATCAGTGATGTAACAGCTGATACGCAGTATTTT. Its protein product is CAISDVTADTQYF.

This chain links TRBV3-1 (or the pseudogene TRBV3-2) with TRBJ2-5; 8 bases map to TRBD2. In germline, CDR1 is LGHDT, CDR2 YNNKEL (reference sequence). Losses at the gene ends were 0 bases for V and 5 bases for J; bases not matched to a gene: 5. This CDR3 is built from 15 residues. The CDR3 region is CASSQDSGGVETQYF. Here the CDR3 DNA reads TGTGCCAGCAGCCAAGATTCGGGGGGGGTGGAGACCCAGTACTTC.

The V and J genes are TRBV4-1 and TRBJ1-3; the D is unclear. Deletions cut 1 base from V and 4 bases from J, with 14 bases between. The length of the CDR3 is 16 residues. Germline V gene sequence: CDR1 MGHRA, CDR2 YSYEKL. This CDR3 reads CASSQVEGSMGNTIYF. Here the CDR3 DNA reads TGCGCCAGCAGCCAAGTAGAGGGAAGCATGGGAAACACCATATATTTT.

The chain carries TRBV6-6 and TRBJ2-2; maybe TRBD2 (6 bases). The CDR3 totals 13 residues. Germline V gene data show CDR1 as MNHNY and CDR2 as SVGAGI (reference sequence). Trimming removed 9 bases at V and 6 bases at J, with 14 bases between. The CDR3 nucleotides read TGTGCCAGTGTGGGGACTTTCCCCGGGGAGCTGTTTTTT. It encodes CASVGTFPGELFF.

The chain carries TRBV9 and TRBJ2-1, with TRBD1 matching 8 bases. The CDR3 runs to 22 residues. The germline gives CDR1 SGDLS, CDR2 YYNGEE. Trimming cost V 0 bases and J 0 bases; bases outside gene matches: 20. Written as DNA, the CDR3 is TGTGCCAGCAGCGTAGCGACTTGGGGCGGACAGGGCGCCCTTAGCTCCTACAATGAGCAGTTCTTC. Amino acid sequence: CASSVATWGGQGALSSYNEQFF.

The rearrangement uses TRBV6-5 and TRBJ1-2; D is unclear. The V gene lost 3 bases and the J gene lost 6 bases, with 20 bases spanning the gap. The CDR3 runs 16 residues. In germline, CDR1 is MNHEY, CDR2 SVGAGI. CDR3 bases: TGTGCCAGCAGTTATGGTGCGGGCGGCAGGACCAATGGCTACACCTTC. Translated, it gives CASSYGAGGRTNGYTF.

There are a few counts of this clone. In DNA, the CDR3 is TGTGCCAGCAGCTTATTTGAGCTCCCAGATACGCAGTATTTT. Amino acids: CASSLFELPDTQYF. The chain carries TRBV11-3 and TRBJ2-3; D remains unclear. V lost 2 bases, J lost 4 bases, and 10 bases lay in between. The CDR3 runs to 14 residues. From germline, CDR1 is SGHNT and CDR2 YENEEA. Based on the CDR3 plus reference TRBV11-3 and TRBJ2-3, the full variable domain is EAGVVQSPRYKIIEKKQPVAFWCNPISGHNTLYWYLQNLGQGPELLIRYENEEAVDDSQLPKDRFSAERLKGVDSTLKIQPAELGDSAVYLCASSLFELPDTQYFGPGTRLTVL.

V and J are TRBV2 and TRBJ2-1, with no clear D. The CDR3 contains 15 residues. V was trimmed by 7 bases and J by 0 bases, leaving 13 bases between them. Germline CDR1 SNHLY, CDR2 FYNNEI. The CDR3 nucleotides read TGTGCCAGCATGAACCTTCCTAGCTCCTACAATGAGCAGTTCTTC. Translating it yields CASMNLPSSYNEQFF.

The rearrangement joins TRBV19 to TRBJ2-1, with 7 bases fitting TRBD1. The germline gives CDR1 LNHDA, CDR2 SQIVND (reference sequence). The CDR3 consists of 15 residues. Unmatched junction bases numbered 7, after V lost 6 bases and J lost 2 bases. DNA for the CDR3: TGTGCCAGTAGCCCCAGGGGGTTCCCCTACAATGAGCAGTTCTTC. Protein: CASSPRGFPYNEQFF.

The chain is built from TRBV9 and TRBJ2-1, with TRBD1 matching 7 bases. CDR3 length: 15 residues. Germline loops: CDR1 SGDLS, CDR2 YYNGEE. The junction had 2 bases not matched to a gene; V was cut back by 0 bases and J by 2 bases. DNA of the CDR3: TGTGCCAGCAGCGTAGAGGGACAGACCTACAATGAGCAGTTCTTC. This codes for CASSVEGQTYNEQFF.

The V and J genes are TRBV30 and TRBJ2-5, with 7 bases fitting TRBD1. Germline V gives CDR1 GTSNPN, CDR2 SVGIG (reference sequence). The CDR3 spans 16 residues. After removal of 4 bases from V and 3 bases from J, the junction contained 14 bases not matched to a gene. CDR3 in DNA: TGTGCCTGGAACCCCAGGGAAGGGGGCTTGGAAGAGACCCAGTACTTC. Translating gives CAWNPREGGLEETQYF.

The chain employs TRBV11-3 and TRBJ1-1; unclear D gene. The CDR3 is 16 residues long. Germline assignment: CDR1 SGHNT and CDR2 YENEEA. Trimming cost V 0 bases and J 1 base, with 12 bases left between them. CDR3 region: CASSLDGRGGNTEAFF. The CDR3 bases are TGTGCCAGCAGCTTAGATGGGCGGGGAGGGAACACTGAAGCTTTCTTT.

J is TRBJ1-1 and V is TRBV11-2; D ambiguous. Germline V gene lookup returns CDR1 SGHAT and CDR2 FQNNGV. The CDR3 sequence is 15 residues long. The V and J ends lost 1 base and 0 bases respectively, with 9 bases between them. The CDR3 region has the DNA TGTGCCAGCAGCTTAGTTATGGGCCTGAACACTGAAGCTTTCTTT. This encodes CASSLVMGLNTEAFF. Based on the CDR3 plus reference TRBV11-2 and TRBJ1-1, the full variable domain is EAGVAQSPRYKIIEKRQSVAFWCNPISGHATLYWYQQILGQGPKLLIQFQNNGVVDDSQLPKDRFSAERLKGVDSTLKIQPAKLEDSAVYLCASSLVMGLNTEAFFGQGTRLTVV.

The chain uses TRBV6-5 and TRBJ1-4; D might be TRBD1 (5 bases). This CDR3 is built from 15 residues. The V and J ends lost 5 bases and 0 bases respectively, with 10 bases between them. Germline V lookup: CDR1 MNHEY, CDR2 SVGAGI. CDR3 nucleotide sequence: TGTGCCAGCAGTCCAGGGCATGCAACTAATGAAAAACTGTTTTTT. As protein: CASSPGHATNEKLFF.

This chain connects TRBV18 to TRBJ1-5, with D hard to call. The CDR3 loop spans 13 amino acids. V was shortened by 5 bases and J by 4 bases, with 9 bases between the two germline ends. Germline lookup yields CDR1 KGHSH and CDR2 LQKENI. CDR3 sequence reads: CASSADKNQPQHF. CDR3 DNA: TGTGCCAGCTCAGCAGACAAGAATCAGCCCCAGCATTTT.

In its sample, this clone was seen a few times. The CDR3 spells CASSPQGKTSGNTIYF. In DNA, the CDR3 is TGTGCCAGCTCACCACAGGGGAAAACGTCTGGAAACACCATATATTTT. The V call is TRBV18, the J call TRBJ1-3, with a possible D match to TRBD1 (5 bases). Germline V gene data show CDR1 as KGHSH and CDR2 as LQKENI. The V gene lost 1 base and the J gene lost 1 base, with 11 bases spanning the gap. This CDR3 is built from 16 residues.

V is TRBV2 and J is TRBJ2-3; the match to TRBD2 covers 11 bases. With 8 bases clipped from V and 1 base from J, the junction kept 5 bases outside the gene matches. Per the germline V gene, CDR1 is SNHLY and CDR2 is FYNNEI. The CDR3 runs to 15 residues. The CDR3 protein is CASGVLAGGTDTQYF. For the CDR3, the DNA is TGTGCCAGCGGGGTACTAGCGGGAGGCACAGATACGCAGTATTTT.

The chain recombines TRBV11-3 with TRBJ2-7; 7 bases are a match to TRBD1. CDR1 SGHNT and CDR2 YENEEA come from the germline V gene. The CDR3 loop spans 15 amino acids. Trimming cost V 4 bases and J 3 bases; bases outside gene matches: 9. The CDR3 sequence: CASSSWTGIGYEQYV. Here the CDR3 DNA reads TGTGCCAGCAGCTCCTGGACAGGAATAGGCTACGAGCAGTACGTC.

V and J are TRBV19 and TRBJ1-5; a possible D gene is TRBD1 (5 bases). CDR3 length equals 15 residues. The V gene lost 4 bases and the J gene lost 4 bases, with 14 bases spanning the gap. The germline gives CDR1 LNHDA, CDR2 SQIVND (reference sequence). The CDR3 is CASSTPRGRNQPQHF. CDR3 nucleotide sequence: TGTGCCAGTAGTACCCCGCGGGGCAGGAATCAGCCCCAGCATTTT.